This T cell receptor (beta chain) is from a study of Tregs in tolerant kidney transplant recipients. Findings of the study overall: Antigen-driven expansion was suggested because donor-specific Tregs expanded more than all Tregs in tolerant patients. For some patients, primers changed over time, blocking nucleotide-level comparison.

Measured with immunoSEQ multiplex PCR; TCRdb has only the in-frame clones, and not every one. Of 65,000 to 85,000 clones detected, 91% appear once; the ten largest clones hold 1.5% to 2%. This clone is a singleton in its sample. Its antigen is currently unknown. Mixed chimerism was transient after nonmyeloablative marrow transplants from related graft donors. CDR1 ENHRY and CDR2 SYGVKD come from the germline V gene. The CDR3 runs 18 residues. V was pared by 0 bases and J by 0 bases, with 3 bases of the junction left unmatched. This sequence was found in a human patient who received a combined kidney and bone marrow transplant. These T cells may partly come from the graft donor. V and J are TRBV10-3 and TRBJ2-6; 9 positions match TRBD2. The specimen was CD4+ T cells from blood (PBMCs), collected 24 months after the transplant. The CDR3 nucleotides read TGTGCCATCAGTGAGTCGACTAGCGGCCGCTCTGGGGCCAACGTCCTGACTTTC. Encoded protein: CAISESTSGRSGANVLTF.